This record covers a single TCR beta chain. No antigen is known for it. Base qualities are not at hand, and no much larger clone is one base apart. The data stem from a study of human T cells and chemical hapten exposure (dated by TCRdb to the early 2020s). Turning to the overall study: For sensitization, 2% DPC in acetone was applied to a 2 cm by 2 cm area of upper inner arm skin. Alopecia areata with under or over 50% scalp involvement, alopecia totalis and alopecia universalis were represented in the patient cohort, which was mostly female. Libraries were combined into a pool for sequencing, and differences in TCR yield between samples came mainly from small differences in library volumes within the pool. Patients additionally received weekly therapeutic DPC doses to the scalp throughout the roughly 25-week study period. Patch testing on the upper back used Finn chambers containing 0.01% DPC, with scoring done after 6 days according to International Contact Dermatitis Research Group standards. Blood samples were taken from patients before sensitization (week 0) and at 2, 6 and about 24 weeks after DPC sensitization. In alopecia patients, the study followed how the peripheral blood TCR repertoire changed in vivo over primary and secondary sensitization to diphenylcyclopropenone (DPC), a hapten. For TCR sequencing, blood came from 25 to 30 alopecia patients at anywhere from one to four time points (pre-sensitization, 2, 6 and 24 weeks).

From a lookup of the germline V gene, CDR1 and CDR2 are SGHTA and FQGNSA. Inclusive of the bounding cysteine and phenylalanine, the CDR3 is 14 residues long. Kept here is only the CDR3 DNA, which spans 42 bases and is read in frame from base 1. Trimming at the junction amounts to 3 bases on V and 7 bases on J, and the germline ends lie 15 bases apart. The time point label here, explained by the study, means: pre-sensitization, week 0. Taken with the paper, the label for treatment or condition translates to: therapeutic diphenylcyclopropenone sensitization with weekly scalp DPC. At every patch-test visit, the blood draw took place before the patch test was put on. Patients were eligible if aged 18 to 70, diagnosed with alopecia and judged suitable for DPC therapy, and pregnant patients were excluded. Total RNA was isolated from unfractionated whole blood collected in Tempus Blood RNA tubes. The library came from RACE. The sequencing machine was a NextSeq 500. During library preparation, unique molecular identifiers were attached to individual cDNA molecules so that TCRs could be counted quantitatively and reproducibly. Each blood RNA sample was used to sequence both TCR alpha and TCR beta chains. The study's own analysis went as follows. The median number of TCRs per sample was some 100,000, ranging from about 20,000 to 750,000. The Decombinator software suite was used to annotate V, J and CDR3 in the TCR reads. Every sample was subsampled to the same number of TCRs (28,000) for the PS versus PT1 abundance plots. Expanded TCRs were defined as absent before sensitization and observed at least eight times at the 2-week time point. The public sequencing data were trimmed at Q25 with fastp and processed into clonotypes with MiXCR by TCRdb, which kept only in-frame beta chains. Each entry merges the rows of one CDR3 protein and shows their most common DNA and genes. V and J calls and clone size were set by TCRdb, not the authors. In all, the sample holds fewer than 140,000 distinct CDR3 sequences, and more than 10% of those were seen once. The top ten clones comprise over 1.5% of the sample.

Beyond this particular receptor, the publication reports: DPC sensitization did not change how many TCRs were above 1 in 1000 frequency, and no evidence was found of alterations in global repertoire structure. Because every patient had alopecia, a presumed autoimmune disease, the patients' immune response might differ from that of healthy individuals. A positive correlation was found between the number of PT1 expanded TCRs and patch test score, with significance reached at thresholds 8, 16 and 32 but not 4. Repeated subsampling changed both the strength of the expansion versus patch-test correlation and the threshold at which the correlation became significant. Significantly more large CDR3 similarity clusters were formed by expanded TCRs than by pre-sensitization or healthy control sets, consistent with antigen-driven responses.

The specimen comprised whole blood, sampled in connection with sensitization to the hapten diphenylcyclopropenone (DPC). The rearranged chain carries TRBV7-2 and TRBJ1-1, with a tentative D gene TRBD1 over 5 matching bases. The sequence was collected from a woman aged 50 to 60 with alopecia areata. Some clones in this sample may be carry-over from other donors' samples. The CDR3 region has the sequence CASSFRRTKNEAFF. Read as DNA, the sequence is TGTGCCAGCAGCTTTCGCAGGACAAAGAATGAAGCTTTCTTT.